This record concerns one TCR beta chain sequence. TCRdb's table, derived via immunoSEQ multiplex PCR, lists solely in-frame clones and lacks some. The sample lists nearly 350,000 clones; 88% were seen once. This sample is part of a study of blood T cell repertoires in COVID-19. The germline gives CDR1 KGHDR, CDR2 SFDVKD. CDR3 size: 16 residues. The V gene end was trimmed by 3 bases and the J gene end by 7 bases; junction bases not matched to a gene: 11. The source material was peripheral blood. The chain combines TRBV24-1 with TRBJ2-1, with 7 bases lining up with TRBD1. This receptor was identified in an older woman with COVID-19, enrolled during active disease. CDR3 bases: TGTGCCACCAGTGATCCGGGACAGAATCTCGATAATGAGCAGTTCTTC. The encoded protein is CATSDPGQNLDNEQFF.